This TCR beta chain comes out of a study of blood T cell repertoires in COVID-19. Whole-study context: The United States, Italy and Spain were the sources of the acute and convalescent COVID-19 samples. Sample material is recorded as cDNA or gDNA derived from T cells, B-cell-depleted T cells, or PBMCs.

Per the original data handling: The authors estimated nucleated cell counts from reference gene primer amplification. Here immunoSEQ multiplex PCR was the method, and the copy in TCRdb shows in-frame clones only, minus some. The V and J calls and clone size are taken from that table; D and trimming were inferred from the DNA. The data contain around 50,000 clones, about 90% of them seen just once; the ten biggest clones take up 3% to 3.5%. The CDR3 extends over 15 amino acids. Trimming took off 0 bases at V and 1 base at J, with 9 bases between the two ends. Germline values: CDR1 LNHNV, CDR2 YYDKDF (reference sequence).

The V call is TRBV15, the J call TRBJ2-5; no definite D call. The source material was peripheral blood. The receptor was isolated from a human donor in a cohort sampled during active COVID-19. DNA of the CDR3: TGTGCCACCAGCAGAGATCCTAGTTCCCAAGAGACCCAGTACTTC. Protein sequence: CATSRDPSSQETQYF. Full variable domain (remainder filled in from reference TRBV15 and TRBJ2-5): DAMVIQNPRYQVTQFGKPVTLSCSQTLNHNVMYWYQQKSSQAPKLLFHYYDKDFNNEADTPDNFQSRRPNTSFCFLDIRSPGLGDTAMYLCATSRDPSSQETQYFGPGTRLLVL.